This T cell receptor beta chain emerged from a study of metastatic and nonmetastatic thyroid tumors. In the study overall: The comparison covered peripheral blood and tumor or nodule tissue in malignant and benign thyroid patients.

All patients reached thyroid surgery having received no treatment beforehand. Under the authors' procedure: Clinicopathological groups differed in CDR3, with these differences serving to build a distant-metastasis classifier for papillary thyroid cancer. TCRdb re-called clones from the PCR reads using MiXCR. TCRdb, not the authors, supplied the V and J calls. The table includes fewer than 40,000 clones, 21% detected once. Findings and limits, study-wide: It was reportedly found that TCR beta diversity was significantly higher in malignant thyroid tumors than in benign nodules, a difference seen in both blood and tumor samples.

Trimming shortened V by 2 bases and J by 8 bases, and 9 bases separated the two germline ends. The CDR3 covers 12 residues. From germline, CDR1 is ENHRY and CDR2 SYGVKD. This clone was seen repeatedly, ten times or more. Its antigen is still unknown. The chain links TRBV10-3 to TRBJ1-2; D unresolved. Sequencing used tumor tissue. The TCR comes from a male donor with papillary thyroid cancer or a benign thyroid nodule (not recorded which). Some clones in this sample may be carry-over from other donors' samples. The CDR3 region has the DNA TGTGCCATCAGTGAGCAGGCTATCGGCTACACCTTC. Encoded protein: CAISEQAIGYTF.